This T cell receptor beta chain was profiled in a study of T-cell reconstitution after alpha-beta-depleted transplantation in children. The CDR3 is made up of 15 amino acids. The germline CDR1 and CDR2 sequences are DFQATT and SNEGSKA (reference sequence). With V trimmed by 3 bases and J by 5 bases, 6 bases remained unmatched. It was with unique molecular identifiers that the TCRbeta library was prepared. TCRdb fed the PCR reads into MiXCR, producing one record per CDR3 protein. Among 490,000 or so distinct CDR3 sequences, about 12% were seen once, and the ten largest hold around 5.6%. This clonotype was detected many times.

This clonotype originated in a human donor who donated a stem cell graft to a child with combined immunodeficiency. The sequencing here drew on PBMCs from the stem cell graft donor, taken from the stem cell graft. This chain connects TRBV20-1 to TRBJ2-7, with 14 bases that match TRBD2. CDR3 region: CSARGTSGRSDEQYF. The CDR3 nucleotides read TGCAGTGCTAGGGGGACTAGCGGGAGATCGGACGAGCAGTACTTC.